The entry below gives a single T cell receptor (beta chain) sequence along with its context. This sample is drawn from a study of blood T cell repertoires in COVID-19. Looking at the study overall: Sources were T cells, B-cell-depleted T cells, or PBMCs; the material itself was cDNA or gDNA.

The method was immunoSEQ multiplex PCR; TCRdb's version includes in-frame clones alone and lacks a portion of them. The sample includes around 250,000 clones, around 90% of them seen just once. Germline V lookup: CDR1 SGHRS, CDR2 YFSETQ. The CDR3 totals 13 residues. The V end lost 5 bases, the J end lost 6 bases, and 14 bases lay between the germline ends. V and J are TRBV5-1 and TRBJ1-2, with D maybe TRBD1 (5 bases). The sequenced sample was PBMCs or T cells enriched from blood (not recorded which). The sequence came from a human donor in a cohort exposed to, infected with or recovered from COVID-19 (not recorded which). The donor label of this sample is uncertain. The CDR3 is CASRWDLADGYTF. CDR3 nucleotides: TGCGCCAGCAGATGGGACTTAGCCGATGGCTACACCTTC.